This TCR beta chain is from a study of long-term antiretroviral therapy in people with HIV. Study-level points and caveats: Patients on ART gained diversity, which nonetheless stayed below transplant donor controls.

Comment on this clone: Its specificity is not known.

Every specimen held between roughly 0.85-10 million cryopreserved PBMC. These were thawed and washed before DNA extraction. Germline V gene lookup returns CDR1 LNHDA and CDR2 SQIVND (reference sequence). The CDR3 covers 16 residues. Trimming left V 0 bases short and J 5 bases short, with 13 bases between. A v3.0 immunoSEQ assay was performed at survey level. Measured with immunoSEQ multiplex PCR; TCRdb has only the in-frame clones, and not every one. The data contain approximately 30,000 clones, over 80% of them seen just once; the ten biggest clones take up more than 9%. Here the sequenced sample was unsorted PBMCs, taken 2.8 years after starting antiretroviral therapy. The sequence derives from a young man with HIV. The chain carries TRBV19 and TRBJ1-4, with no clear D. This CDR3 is CASSIDQAGPNEKLFF. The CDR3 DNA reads TGTGCCAGTAGTATAGATCAGGCAGGACCGAATGAAAAACTGTTTTTT.